This entry features one T cell receptor beta chain sequence. This sample stems from a study of beta chain features in type 1 diabetes. Study context: When patients were set against healthy donors, age, gender and cell yields were similar. There were 107,917,701 sorted cells examined across all samples.

The authors reverse transcribed all of the isolated RNA, so sequencing captured expressed TCRB transcripts. Generated by immunoSEQ multiplex PCR, the TCRdb table keeps only in-frame clones and is missing some. The data show almost 350,000 clones, 20% seen once. The CDR3 is 16 amino acids. Germline CDR1 reads KGHSH; CDR2 reads LQKENI. With 2 bases clipped from V and 2 bases from J, the junction kept 5 bases outside the gene matches. The J gene is TRBJ2-2, the V gene TRBV18; 7 bases are a match to TRBD1. The specimen was naive CD4+ T cells from blood. The source is a woman in her late teens or twenties in good health. In nucleotides, the CDR3 is TGTGCCAGCTCACCATGGAACAGGGGTAACACCGGGGAGCTGTTTTTT. It encodes CASSPWNRGNTGELFF.